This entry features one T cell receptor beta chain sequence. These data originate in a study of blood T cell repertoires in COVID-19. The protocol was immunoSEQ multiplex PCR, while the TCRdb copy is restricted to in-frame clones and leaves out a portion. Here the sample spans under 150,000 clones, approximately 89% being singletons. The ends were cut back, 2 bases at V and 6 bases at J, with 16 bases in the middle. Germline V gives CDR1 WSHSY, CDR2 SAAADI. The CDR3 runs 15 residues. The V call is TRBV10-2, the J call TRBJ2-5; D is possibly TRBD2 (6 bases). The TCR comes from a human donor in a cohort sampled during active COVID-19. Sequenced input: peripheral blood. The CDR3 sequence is CASSEPTRGEKTQYF. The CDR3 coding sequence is TGCGCCAGCAGTGAGCCGACTAGAGGAGAAAAGACCCAGTACTTC.